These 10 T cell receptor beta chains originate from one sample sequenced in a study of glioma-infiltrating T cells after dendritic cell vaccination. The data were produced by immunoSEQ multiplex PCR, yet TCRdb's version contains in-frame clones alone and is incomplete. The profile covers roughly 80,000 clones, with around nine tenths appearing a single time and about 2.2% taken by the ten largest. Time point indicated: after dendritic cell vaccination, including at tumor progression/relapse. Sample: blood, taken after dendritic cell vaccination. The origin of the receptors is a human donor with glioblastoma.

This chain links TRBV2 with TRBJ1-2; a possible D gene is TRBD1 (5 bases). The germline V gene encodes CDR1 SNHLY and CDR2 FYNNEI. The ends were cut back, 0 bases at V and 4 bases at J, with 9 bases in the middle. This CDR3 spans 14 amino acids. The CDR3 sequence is CASSEAGGTYGYTF. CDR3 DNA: TGTGCCAGCAGTGAAGCGGGAGGGACCTATGGCTACACCTTC.

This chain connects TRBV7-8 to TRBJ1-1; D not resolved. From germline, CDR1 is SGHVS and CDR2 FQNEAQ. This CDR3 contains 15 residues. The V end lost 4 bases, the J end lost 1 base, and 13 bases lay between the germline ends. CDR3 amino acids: CASSSRRISNTEAFF. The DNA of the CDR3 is TGTGCCAGCAGCTCGAGGCGGATTTCGAACACTGAAGCTTTCTTT.

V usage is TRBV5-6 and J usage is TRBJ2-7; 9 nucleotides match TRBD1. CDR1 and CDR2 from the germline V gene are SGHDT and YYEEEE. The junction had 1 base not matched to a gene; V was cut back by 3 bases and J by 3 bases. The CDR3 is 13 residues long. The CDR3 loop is CASSWGQGYEQYF. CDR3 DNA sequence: TGTGCCAGCAGCTGGGGACAGGGCTACGAGCAGTACTTC. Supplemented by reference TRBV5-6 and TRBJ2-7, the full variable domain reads DAGVTQSPTHLIKTRGQQVTLRCSPKSGHDTVSWYQQALGQGPQFIFQYYEEEERQRGNFPDRFSGHQFPNYSSELNVNALLLGDSALYLCASSWGQGYEQYFGPGTRLTVT.

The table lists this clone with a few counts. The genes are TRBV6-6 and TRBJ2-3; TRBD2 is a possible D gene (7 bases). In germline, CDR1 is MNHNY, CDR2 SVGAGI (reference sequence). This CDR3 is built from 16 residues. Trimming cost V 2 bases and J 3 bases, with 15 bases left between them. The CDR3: CASSYNGGLTTDTQYF. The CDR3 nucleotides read TGTGCCAGCAGTTACAACGGGGGGCTAACGACAGATACGCAGTATTTT.

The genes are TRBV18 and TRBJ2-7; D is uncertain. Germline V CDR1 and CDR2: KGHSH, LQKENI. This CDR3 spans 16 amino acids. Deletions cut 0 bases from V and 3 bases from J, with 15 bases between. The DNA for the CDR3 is TGTGCCAGCTCACCACCAGGCGGTCCGCGCGGCTACGAGCAGTACTTC. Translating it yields CASSPPGGPRGYEQYF.

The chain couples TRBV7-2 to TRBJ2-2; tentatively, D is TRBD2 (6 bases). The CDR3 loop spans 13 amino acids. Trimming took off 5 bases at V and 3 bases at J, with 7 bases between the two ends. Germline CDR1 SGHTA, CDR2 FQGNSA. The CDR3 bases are TGTGCCAGCAGCCGGGACTACACCGGGGAGCTGTTTTTT. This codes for CASSRDYTGELFF.

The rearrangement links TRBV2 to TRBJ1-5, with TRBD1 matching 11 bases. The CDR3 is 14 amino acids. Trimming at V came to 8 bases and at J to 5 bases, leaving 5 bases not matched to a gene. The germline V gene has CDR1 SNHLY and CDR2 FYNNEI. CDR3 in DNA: TGTGCCAGCGCCTGGACAGGGGGCCATCAGCCCCAGCATTTT. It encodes CASAWTGGHQPQHF.

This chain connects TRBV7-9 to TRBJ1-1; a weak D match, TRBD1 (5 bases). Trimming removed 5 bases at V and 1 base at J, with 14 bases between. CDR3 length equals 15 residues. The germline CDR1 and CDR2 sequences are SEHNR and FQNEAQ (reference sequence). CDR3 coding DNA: TGTGCCAGCAGCGCTCGAAGCCAGGGGAACACTGAAGCTTTCTTT. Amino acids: CASSARSQGNTEAFF.

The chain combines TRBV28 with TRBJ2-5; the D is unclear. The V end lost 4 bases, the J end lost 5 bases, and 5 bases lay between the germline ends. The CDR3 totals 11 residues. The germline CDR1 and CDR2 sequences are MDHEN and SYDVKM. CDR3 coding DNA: TGTGCCAGCAGTTCCCGGGAGACCCAGTACTTC. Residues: CASSSRETQYF.

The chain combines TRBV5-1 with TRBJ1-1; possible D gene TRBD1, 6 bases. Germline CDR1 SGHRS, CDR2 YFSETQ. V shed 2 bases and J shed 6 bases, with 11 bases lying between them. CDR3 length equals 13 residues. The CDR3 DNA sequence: TGCGCCAGCAGCTTAGGCAGGGGAGCTGAAGCTTTCTTT. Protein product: CASSLGRGAEAFF.